Listed below are T cell receptor beta chains from one sample, sequenced in a study of T-cell reconstitution after alpha-beta-depleted transplantation in children. TCRdb processed the PCR reads anew with MiXCR; each CDR3 protein has one entry. In the table there are under 850,000 distinct CDR3 sequences, under 15% of which are singletons. The sequenced sample was PBMCs, obtained before TCRalphabeta/CD19-depleted stem cell transplant. The receptors stem from a girl aged 2-15 years with congenital amegakaryocytic thrombocytopenia, due to receive a stem cell transplant. Each CDR3 is given with its conserved first and last residue. D genes are given only for firm matches. Size values are once, few and many counts, or a class for expanded clones, and some rows have none.

d_gene	j_gene	abundance	v_gene	CDR3aa	CDR3nt
.	TRBJ2-3	few	TRBV24-1	CATSDPALYSSQYF	TGTGCCACCAGTGATCCCGCTCTATATAGTTCTCAGTATTTT
.	TRBJ2-5	many	TRBV20-1	CSAYRTRVLGETQYF	TGCAGTGCTTACCGGACTCGAGTGTTGGGAGAGACCCAGTACTTC
.	TRBJ2-5	many	TRBV12-3/TRBV12-4	CASSLAPYTIQETQYF	TGTGCCAGCAGTTTAGCGCCGTATACCATCCAAGAGACCCAGTACTTC
.	TRBJ1-5	.	TRBV11-3	CASSLRGAIQPQHF	TGTGCCAGCAGCTTAAGAGGGGCCATTCAGCCCCAGCATTTT
TRBD2	TRBJ2-5	.	TRBV11-2	CASSSRQRTSGIQETQYF	TGTGCCAGCAGCTCGAGGCAGAGGACTAGCGGGATCCAAGAGACCCAGTACTTC
TRBD2	TRBJ2-7	few	TRBV12-3/TRBV12-4	CASTLAGAVYEQYF	TGTGCCAGCACTCTAGCGGGAGCTGTCTACGAGCAGTACTTC
TRBD2	TRBJ2-7	.	TRBV5-1	CASSAKTSGSYETYEQYF	TGCGCCAGCAGCGCGAAAACTAGCGGGAGTTACGAGACCTACGAGCAGTACTTC
.	TRBJ2-1	.	TRBV5-1	CASSLSTGEQFF	TGCGCCAGCAGCTTATCAACAGGGGAGCAGTTCTTC
.	TRBJ2-4	few	TRBV20-1	CSARSWVAAKNIQYF	TGCAGTGCTAGAAGCTGGGTTGCGGCCAAAAACATTCAGTACTTC
TRBD2	TRBJ2-1	many	TRBV20-1	CSATILAGVYNEQFF	TGCAGTGCTACCATCCTAGCGGGAGTCTACAATGAGCAGTTCTTC
.	TRBJ2-3	many	TRBV10-3	CAISPNLDTQYF	TGTGCCATCAGTCCCAACTTAGATACGCAGTATTTT
TRBD1	TRBJ2-7	many	TRBV12-3/TRBV12-4	CASSFGQGLGSSYEQYF	TGTGCCAGCAGTTTCGGACAGGGGCTCGGAAGTTCCTACGAGCAGTACTTC
.	TRBJ2-7	.	TRBV20-1	CSAPEAGTYSEQYF	TGCAGTGCCCCCGAAGCGGGTACCTACTCCGAGCAGTACTTC
.	TRBJ2-6	few	TRBV15	CATSRDWVRDSGANVLTF	TGTGCCACCAGCAGAGATTGGGTCAGGGACTCTGGGGCCAACGTCCTGACTTTC
TRBD1	TRBJ2-2	few	TRBV27	CASSHFRGRVVGELFF	TGTGCCAGCAGTCATTTCAGGGGGCGCGTCGTCGGGGAGCTGTTTTTT
.	TRBJ2-5	many	TRBV20-1	CSARDRADGPRETQYF	TGCAGTGCTAGAGATCGGGCGGACGGTCCGCGGGAGACCCAGTACTTC
TRBD1	TRBJ2-2	.	TRBV7-6	CASSLGRTGNTGELFF	TGTGCCAGCAGCTTAGGGAGGACAGGGAACACCGGGGAGCTGTTTTTT
.	TRBJ2-3	.	TRBV15	CATSRARGGTDTQYF	TGTGCCACCAGCAGAGCCAGGGGAGGCACAGATACGCAGTATTTT
.	TRBJ2-3	many	TRBV6-5	CASSYSSVGGTSSDTQYF	TGTGCCAGCAGTTACTCGAGCGTTGGGGGAACTAGCTCCGATACGCAGTATTTT
TRBD2	TRBJ2-7	.	TRBV4-1	CASSQALAGIYEQYF	TGCGCCAGCAGCCAAGCTCTAGCGGGTATCTACGAGCAGTACTTC
.	TRBJ2-3	few	TRBV7-2	CASSFLTSTDTQYF	TGTGCCAGCAGCTTTCTTACTAGCACAGATACGCAGTATTTT
.	TRBJ1-1	.	TRBV5-1	CASSWAPGNTEAFF	TGCGCCAGCAGCTGGGCCCCTGGAAACACTGAAGCTTTCTTT
TRBD2	TRBJ2-4	.	TRBV20-1	CSARAGRESQNIQYF	TGCAGTGCTAGAGCCGGGAGGGAGTCCCAAAACATTCAGTACTTC
.	TRBJ1-2	few	TRBV28	CASSLSDIFYGYTF	TGTGCCAGCAGTTTAAGCGACATTTTCTATGGCTACACCTTC
TRBD2	TRBJ2-2	.	TRBV7-9	CASSGLASMELFF	TGTGCCAGCAGTGGACTAGCCAGCATGGAGCTGTTTTTT
.	TRBJ1-1	many	TRBV6-2/TRBV6-3	CASSPGPAAEAFF	TGTGCCAGCAGTCCAGGACCCGCGGCTGAAGCTTTCTTT
.	TRBJ2-1	.	TRBV14	CASSPRVAKTYEQFF	TGTGCCAGCTCTCCTCGGGTCGCAAAAACCTATGAGCAGTTCTTC
.	TRBJ2-3	few	TRBV29-1	CSANQPTGPSTDTQYF	TGCAGCGCCAACCAACCGACAGGACCTAGCACAGATACGCAGTATTTT
TRBD2	TRBJ2-7	many	TRBV5-1	CASSLLPGLDSYEQYF	TGCGCCAGCAGCTTACTACCGGGACTAGATTCCTACGAGCAGTACTTC
TRBD1	TRBJ2-7	many	TRBV7-9	CASSQNRGQGHSEQYF	TGTGCCAGCAGCCAGAATAGGGGACAGGGGCACTCGGAGCAGTACTTC
.	TRBJ1-1	.	TRBV7-6	CASSASQGLHTEAFF	TGTGCCAGCAGCGCGAGTCAGGGGTTGCACACTGAAGCTTTCTTT
.	TRBJ2-7	many	TRBV28	CASSLGAGMDEQYF	TGTGCCAGCAGTTTAGGGGCAGGGATGGACGAGCAGTACTTC
TRBD1	TRBJ1-5	many	TRBV6-1	CASSPQTGGSTAQHF	TGTGCCAGCAGCCCCCAGACAGGGGGATCTACGGCCCAGCATTTT
.	TRBJ1-3	many	TRBV20-1	CSARSPSGNTIYF	TGCAGTGCTAGATCCCCCTCTGGAAACACCATATATTTT
.	TRBJ1-1	many	TRBV5-1	CASSVGGRLNTEAFF	TGCGCCAGCAGCGTCGGTGGGCGTCTGAACACTGAAGCTTTCTTT
.	TRBJ2-2	many	TRBV10-3	CAISENGNTGELFF	TGTGCCATCAGTGAGAATGGCAACACCGGGGAGCTGTTTTTT
TRBD1	TRBJ2-7	.	TRBV25-1	CASSEGQGVSYEQYF	TGTGCCAGCAGTGAAGGACAGGGGGTCTCCTACGAGCAGTACTTC
TRBD1	TRBJ2-5	.	TRBV2	CASRDRAKETQYF	TGTGCCAGCAGGGACAGGGCAAAAGAGACCCAGTACTTC
.	TRBJ1-4	.	TRBV12-3/TRBV12-4	CASSPRIGTEKLFF	TGTGCCAGCAGCCCTCGGATTGGCACGGAAAAACTGTTTTTT
TRBD2	TRBJ2-1	.	TRBV19	CASSLRGGITSREDEQFF	TGTGCCAGTAGTCTCCGCGGAGGGATAACTAGCCGGGAGGATGAGCAGTTCTTC
.	TRBJ2-5	many	TRBV20-1	CSASLPTDTETQYF	TGCAGTGCTTCCCTCCCCACTGACACAGAGACCCAGTACTTC
.	TRBJ2-1	.	TRBV5-1	CASSRGPASSYNEQFF	TGCGCCAGCAGCCGTGGGCCGGCTAGCTCCTACAATGAGCAGTTCTTC
TRBD2	TRBJ2-1	many	TRBV5-5	CASSLVLAGGEYNEQFF	TGTGCCAGCAGCTTGGTACTAGCGGGAGGGGAATACAATGAGCAGTTCTTC
.	TRBJ2-7	.	TRBV20-1	CSAKPDGAGAPSGEQYF	TGCAGTGCTAAACCGGATGGAGCGGGTGCCCCCTCGGGCGAGCAGTACTTC
.	TRBJ2-2	.	TRBV10-3	CALSPGANTGELFF	TGTGCTCTAAGTCCCGGGGCGAACACCGGGGAGCTGTTTTTT
TRBD2	TRBJ2-1	.	TRBV5-1	CASSSRLAGGPMNEQFF	TGCGCCAGCAGCTCGCGACTAGCGGGAGGGCCGATGAATGAGCAGTTCTTC